The 10 T cell receptor beta chains below come from one sample, sequenced in a study of cytomegalovirus exposure and HLA in healthy donors. PCR primers comprised 60 Vbeta and 13 Jbeta primers. Produced via immunoSEQ multiplex PCR; TCRdb's table is partial and in-frame only. This sample's table reports 200,000 or so clones. Source material: PBMCs. All receptors come from a boy younger than 18 in good health and CMV-seronegative.

This chain uses TRBV18 with TRBJ1-6, with 7 bases aligning to TRBD1. Germline V gene lookup returns CDR1 KGHSH and CDR2 LQKENI. The J segment lost 7 bases and the V segment lost 4 bases, leaving 4 bases of the junction unmatched. The CDR3 has 14 residues. CDR3 DNA: TGTGCCAGCTCACAAACAGGGGACAATTCACCCCTCCACTTT. Translating gives CASSQTGDNSPLHF.

The chain recombines TRBV11-2 with TRBJ2-5, with 10 bases fitting TRBD1. The CDR3 length is 16 residues. J lost 5 bases, V lost 5 bases, and 11 bases had no gene match. Germline assignment: CDR1 SGHAT and CDR2 FQNNGV. The CDR3 reads CASSISDRGLRETQYF. For the CDR3, the DNA is TGTGCCAGCAGCATCTCCGACAGGGGGCTTAGGGAGACCCAGTACTTC.

The chain links TRBV7-3 to TRBJ2-2; D might be TRBD1 (6 bases). The CDR3 totals 13 residues. Trimming left V 5 bases short and J 5 bases short, with 9 bases between. Germline assignment: CDR1 SGHTA and CDR2 FQGTGA. CDR3: CASSPQGTGELFF. In nucleotides, the CDR3 is TGTGCCAGCAGCCCCCAGGGGACCGGGGAGCTGTTTTTT.

The V and J genes are TRBV5-4 and TRBJ1-2, with D possibly matching TRBD1 (6 bases). The germline V gene encodes CDR1 SGHNT and CDR2 YYREEE (reference sequence). The ends were cut back, 2 bases at V and 3 bases at J, with 17 bases in the middle. The CDR3 is 16 amino acids. CDR3 sequence: CASSLGAGDTYYGYTF. CDR3 nucleotides: TGTGCCAGCAGCTTAGGGGCAGGGGATACATACTATGGCTACACCTTC. Supplemented by reference TRBV5-4 and TRBJ1-2, the full variable domain reads ETGVTQSPTHLIKTRGQQVTLRCSSQSGHNTVSWYQQALGQGPQFIFQYYREEENGRGNFPPRFSGLQFPNYSSELNVNALELDDSALYLCASSLGAGDTYYGYTFGSGTRLTVV.

The rearrangement joins TRBV5-6 to TRBJ2-1; 8 bases are shared with TRBD2. In germline, CDR1 is SGHDT, CDR2 YYEEEE. J gave up 12 bases and V 1 base, and 12 bases lay outside the gene matches. CDR3 length: 15 residues. CDR3 nucleotides: TGTGCCAGCAGCTTGCCGGGGGGGCCGACTGGGTCGCAGTTCTTC. This codes for CASSLPGGPTGSQFF. Variable domain in full (rest from reference TRBV5-6 and TRBJ2-1): DAGVTQSPTHLIKTRGQQVTLRCSPKSGHDTVSWYQQALGQGPQFIFQYYEEEERQRGNFPDRFSGHQFPNYSSELNVNALLLGDSALYLCASSLPGGPTGSQFFGPGTRLTVL.

This chain uses TRBV25-1 with TRBJ2-3; 15 nucleotides line up with TRBD2. This CDR3 comprises 16 residues. The germline CDR1 and CDR2 sequences are MGHDK and SYGVNS. V was pared by 4 bases and J by 6 bases, with 5 bases of the junction left unmatched. This CDR3 reads CASSVGLAGGLDTQYF. CDR3 nucleotides: TGTGCCAGCAGTGTGGGACTAGCGGGGGGCCTGGATACGCAGTATTTT.

The J gene is TRBJ2-7, the V gene TRBV27; 9 bases fit TRBD2. The germline V gene has CDR1 MNHEY and CDR2 SMNVEV (reference sequence). V lost 5 bases, J lost 6 bases, and 8 bases stayed unmatched. This CDR3 is 14 amino acids long. The CDR3: CASSGAGGEIEQYF. The CDR3 DNA reads TGTGCCAGCAGTGGAGCGGGGGGAGAGATCGAGCAGTACTTC.

The genes are TRBV11-3 and TRBJ2-2; 11 nucleotides agree with TRBD2. The CDR3 is made up of 17 amino acids. Trimming took 1 base from V and 1 from J; bases not matched to a gene: 2. Germline CDR1 SGHNT, CDR2 YENEEA. The CDR3 nucleotides read TGTGCCAGCAGCTTAGGCGGACTAGCGGGGAACACCGGGGAGCTGTTTTTT. This gives the protein CASSLGGLAGNTGELFF.

The gene calls are TRBV10-2 and TRBJ2-7; 7 bases are shared with TRBD1. CDR3 length equals 11 residues. Per germline, CDR1 WSHSY and CDR2 SAAADI. V lost 9 bases, J lost 5 bases, and 4 bases stayed unmatched. The CDR3 sequence is CASRQGDEQYF. In nucleotides, the CDR3 is TGCGCCAGTAGACAGGGCGACGAGCAGTACTTC.

The V gene is TRBV2, the J gene TRBJ2-5, with 9 bases fitting TRBD2. Germline assignment: CDR1 SNHLY and CDR2 FYNNEI. V gave up 11 bases and J gave up 5 bases; unmatched junction bases: 9. This CDR3 spans 13 amino acids. CDR3 sequence: CAGSSGVSETQYF. The CDR3 DNA reads as TGTGCCGGGTCTAGCGGGGTTTCGGAGACCCAGTACTTC. Based on the CDR3 plus reference TRBV2 and TRBJ2-5, the full variable domain is EPEVTQTPSHQVTQMGQEVILRCVPISNHLYFYWYRQILGQKVEFLVSFYNNEISEKSEIFDDQFSVERPDGSNFTLKIRSTKLEDSAMYFCAGSSGVSETQYFGPGTRLLVL.